This note documents a single T cell receptor beta chain sequence. From germline, CDR1 is DFQATT and CDR2 SNEGSKA (reference sequence). Between the trimmed V and J ends, which lost 0 bases and 0 bases, there was a span of 9 bases. This CDR3 contains 15 residues. These data come from a study of CD8 T cells in Susac syndrome. Random hexamers were used to reverse transcribe about 0.5 to 1 ug of RNA. The TCR beta CDR3 was amplified by immunoSEQ multiplex PCR across 54 Vbeta, 13 Jbeta. TCRdb reanalysed the immunoSEQ multiplex PCR reads using MiXCR and keeps one entry per CDR3 protein. There are some 300,000 distinct CDR3 sequences in the sample; roughly 90% occur only once, and approximately 0.18% lies in the top ten. The T cells that were sequenced for TCR beta were CD8+ and CD4+ cells from blood.

The rearrangement joins TRBV20-1 to TRBJ1-5; D might be TRBD1 (5 bases). Sequencing was performed on CD8+ T cells from PBMCs. This TCR came from a human donor with multiple sclerosis. CDR3 protein: CSARDDSFSNQPQHF. The CDR3 DNA reads TGCAGTGCTAGAGATGACAGTTTTAGCAATCAGCCCCAGCATTTT.